In its sample, the clone carrying this T cell receptor beta chain was seen many times. This sample stems from a study of response to subunit inactivated influenza vaccine. Trimming removed 2 bases at V and 3 bases at J, with 11 bases between. Germline V CDR1 and CDR2: SGHRS, YFSETQ. The CDR3 consists of 14 residues. From the RT-PCR reads, TCRdb called clonotypes with MiXCR, one entry per CDR3 protein. The sample lists hundreds of thousands of distinct CDR3 sequences; 11% were seen once. These same data were also listed under a study on T cells expressing NK-cell markers. Turning to that study: UMI-tagged 5'RACE template switching yielded the TCR beta cDNA.

This sample comprised PBMCs from blood, obtained on the day of vaccination. This clonotype was obtained from a man aged 50-59 years who received an inactivated influenza vaccine. V gene TRBV5-1 combines with J gene TRBJ1-1, with D tentatively TRBD1 (5 bases). The CDR3 sequence is CASSLQEGYTEAFF. In DNA, the CDR3 is TGCGCCAGCAGCTTACAGGAGGGGTACACTGAAGCTTTCTTT.